The rows below give T cell receptor beta chains drawn from one sample of a study of T and B cells in COVID-19 patients. TCRdb fed the multiplex PCR reads into MiXCR, producing one record per CDR3 protein. The table shows around 21,000 distinct CDR3 sequences, with around 30% occurring only once. Sample: blood. The source of these receptors is a human donor who had recovered from COVID-19. Both conserved end residues are trimmed from each CDR3. A D gene is named only where the DNA matches it firmly.

CDR3aa | j_gene | v_gene | d_gene
ASSPMRSGETQY | TRBJ2-5 | TRBV5-4 | -
ASSLARVHEQY | TRBJ2-7 | TRBV5-5 | -
AISPGEIEKLF | TRBJ1-4 | TRBV10-3 | -
SARIGQGVFYGYT | TRBJ1-2 | TRBV20-1 | TRBD1
ASSHDPMNTEAF | TRBJ1-1 | TRBV5-5 | -
ASSLQDSNYGYT | TRBJ1-2 | TRBV11-1 | -
ASSPRPNTEAF | TRBJ1-1 | TRBV12-3/TRBV12-4 | -
ASSQSLLAKNIQY | TRBJ2-4 | TRBV2 | -
ASSLAGVHNSPLH | TRBJ1-6 | TRBV5-4 | -
ASRTWASHPY | TRBJ2-7 | TRBV6-5 | -
ASSSLAGGSGETQY | TRBJ2-5 | TRBV27 | TRBD1